These T cell receptor beta chains were read from a single sample in a study of T-cell memory formation after mild COVID-19. TCRdb processed the 5' RACE reads anew with MiXCR; each CDR3 protein has one entry. This table holds some 450,000 distinct CDR3 sequences, 20% found once. The sample consisted of PBMCs or a T cell subset sorted from them (not recorded which). The origin of the receptors is an adult woman who had mild COVID-19 (a few samples of this study predate the infection). Cell type and time point are not known. Each CDR3 is given with its conserved first and last residue. A D gene is named only where the DNA matches it firmly. Part of the rows lack a size; the others show once, few, many or a class for expanded clones.

clone_size: many; d_call: TRBD2; cdr3_length: 16; j_call: TRBJ2-3; v_call: TRBV25-1; cdr3_nt: TGTGCCAGCAGCCCGGGACTAGCGGGGGAATTAGATACGCAGTATTTT; cdr3_aa: CASSPGLAGELDTQYF
clone_size: -; d_call: -; cdr3_length: 12; j_call: TRBJ2-3; v_call: TRBV7-2; cdr3_nt: TGTGCCAGCAGCTTATATTCAGATACGCAGTATTTT; cdr3_aa: CASSLYSDTQYF
clone_size: -; d_call: -; cdr3_length: 14; j_call: TRBJ2-7; v_call: TRBV4-2; cdr3_nt: TGTGCCAGCAGCCAAGAATCGGGAACGGACGAGCAGTACTTC; cdr3_aa: CASSQESGTDEQYF
clone_size: -; d_call: -; cdr3_length: 12; j_call: TRBJ2-1; v_call: TRBV2; cdr3_nt: TGTGCCAGCAGTGGGTGGTACAATGAGCAGTTCTTC; cdr3_aa: CASSGWYNEQFF
clone_size: -; d_call: -; cdr3_length: 15; j_call: TRBJ1-5; v_call: TRBV3-1; cdr3_nt: TGTGCCAGCAGCCAAGGACCCCAGGGAGGTCAGCCCCAGCATTTT; cdr3_aa: CASSQGPQGGQPQHF
clone_size: -; d_call: -; cdr3_length: 14; j_call: TRBJ2-5; v_call: TRBV5-1; cdr3_nt: TGCGCCAGCAGCCTGGACGGCAGGTTCGAGACCCAGTACTTC; cdr3_aa: CASSLDGRFETQYF
clone_size: -; d_call: -; cdr3_length: 13; j_call: TRBJ1-1; v_call: TRBV20-1; cdr3_nt: TGCAGTGCTGGGGGGTGGGGCCAGAGTGAAGCTTTCTTT; cdr3_aa: CSAGGWGQSEAFF
clone_size: -; d_call: -; cdr3_length: 13; j_call: TRBJ2-7; v_call: TRBV7-9; cdr3_nt: TGTGCCAGCAACGATCAGGAACCCTACGAGCAGTACTTC; cdr3_aa: CASNDQEPYEQYF
clone_size: few; d_call: -; cdr3_length: 16; j_call: TRBJ1-1; v_call: TRBV4-3; cdr3_nt: TGCGCCAGCAGCCAAGATGTTCAGGGGTGGAGCACTGAAGCTTTCTTT; cdr3_aa: CASSQDVQGWSTEAFF
clone_size: -; d_call: -; cdr3_length: 15; j_call: TRBJ2-3; v_call: TRBV7-9; cdr3_nt: TGTGCCAGCAGCCATTTCGTAGGGGGCACAGATACGCAGTATTTT; cdr3_aa: CASSHFVGGTDTQYF
clone_size: -; d_call: -; cdr3_length: 18; j_call: TRBJ2-3; v_call: TRBV9; cdr3_nt: TGTGCCAGCAGCGTAGACCCCTCCGGGCGGACCCAGAAAGATACGCAGTATTTT; cdr3_aa: CASSVDPSGRTQKDTQYF
clone_size: -; d_call: -; cdr3_length: 14; j_call: TRBJ1-2; v_call: TRBV24-1; cdr3_nt: TGTGCCACCGGCTTGGGGTGGGCGTACTATGGCTACACCTTC; cdr3_aa: CATGLGWAYYGYTF
clone_size: -; d_call: TRBD1; cdr3_length: 15; j_call: TRBJ2-1; v_call: TRBV12-3/TRBV12-4; cdr3_nt: TGTGCCAGCAGTTTAGCGGGACAGGCCTACAATGAGCAGTTCTTC; cdr3_aa: CASSLAGQAYNEQFF
clone_size: -; d_call: -; cdr3_length: 17; j_call: TRBJ2-7; v_call: TRBV29-1; cdr3_nt: TGCAGCGTTGAATTGGCCAAACTCAAGACTAAACCCTACGAGCAGTACTTC; cdr3_aa: CSVELAKLKTKPYEQYF
clone_size: -; d_call: TRBD2; cdr3_length: 16; j_call: TRBJ2-1; v_call: TRBV19; cdr3_nt: TGTGCCAGTAGTCCGACAGGGACTAGCGGGAGGGGTGAGCAGTTCTTC; cdr3_aa: CASSPTGTSGRGEQFF
clone_size: few; d_call: -; cdr3_length: 14; j_call: TRBJ1-5; v_call: TRBV12-3/TRBV12-4; cdr3_nt: TGTGCCAGCAGTTTCCAAGGGCCCCAGGTGCCCCAGCATTTT; cdr3_aa: CASSFQGPQVPQHF
clone_size: -; d_call: -; cdr3_length: 13; j_call: TRBJ1-4; v_call: TRBV7-2; cdr3_nt: TGTGCCAGCAGCCCGCGTTGGGGGGGGAGACTGTTTTTT; cdr3_aa: CASSPRWGGRLFF
clone_size: few; d_call: TRBD2; cdr3_length: 15; j_call: TRBJ2-7; v_call: TRBV20-1; cdr3_nt: TGCAGTGCTAGAGCTCAAACGGGAGGGCCCTACGAGCAGTACTTC; cdr3_aa: CSARAQTGGPYEQYF
clone_size: -; d_call: -; cdr3_length: 16; j_call: TRBJ2-1; v_call: TRBV4-1; cdr3_nt: TGCGCCAGCAGCCTAGGGGCCGGCAGGTACTACAATGAGCAGTTCTTC; cdr3_aa: CASSLGAGRYYNEQFF
clone_size: many; d_call: -; cdr3_length: 13; j_call: TRBJ2-3; v_call: TRBV30; cdr3_nt: TGTGCCTGGAGTCTTGGGAGCTCCGATACGCAGTATTTT; cdr3_aa: CAWSLGSSDTQYF
clone_size: few; d_call: -; cdr3_length: 13; j_call: TRBJ2-7; v_call: TRBV13; cdr3_nt: TGTGCCAGCAGCCGGACCGAAAGCTACGAGCAGTACTTC; cdr3_aa: CASSRTESYEQYF
clone_size: few; d_call: TRBD2; cdr3_length: 15; j_call: TRBJ2-5; v_call: TRBV12-3/TRBV12-4; cdr3_nt: TGTGCCAGCACCTCCCGTCGGGGGGTTCAAGAGACCCAGTACTTC; cdr3_aa: CASTSRRGVQETQYF
clone_size: many; d_call: -; cdr3_length: 12; j_call: TRBJ2-2; v_call: TRBV29-1; cdr3_nt: TGCAGCGTCGGAGAGAACACCGGGGAGCTGTTTTTT; cdr3_aa: CSVGENTGELFF
clone_size: -; d_call: TRBD1; cdr3_length: 14; j_call: TRBJ1-4; v_call: TRBV29-1; cdr3_nt: TGCAGCGCCTCGACAGGGCGAACTAATGAAAAACTGTTTTTT; cdr3_aa: CSASTGRTNEKLFF
clone_size: many; d_call: -; cdr3_length: 15; j_call: TRBJ2-2; v_call: TRBV7-8; cdr3_nt: TGTGCCAGCTCCCGTACAGGGACCGACACCGGGGAGCTGTTTTTT; cdr3_aa: CASSRTGTDTGELFF
clone_size: -; d_call: TRBD1; cdr3_length: 14; j_call: TRBJ1-1; v_call: TRBV7-2; cdr3_nt: TGTGCCAGCAGCCGGTTAGACAGGGGTCGTGAAGCTTTCTTT; cdr3_aa: CASSRLDRGREAFF
clone_size: -; d_call: -; cdr3_length: 21; j_call: TRBJ2-3; v_call: TRBV21-1; cdr3_nt: TGTGCCAGCAGCCTCGCCCGACCGGGACTAGCGGGGGTTACGTTAGTGGTTACGCAGTATTTT; cdr3_aa: CASSLARPGLAGVTLVVTQYF
clone_size: -; d_call: -; cdr3_length: 13; j_call: TRBJ1-1; v_call: TRBV19; cdr3_nt: TGTGCCAGTAGTATCCCGGCGGATTCTGAAGCTTTCTTT; cdr3_aa: CASSIPADSEAFF
clone_size: few; d_call: -; cdr3_length: 14; j_call: TRBJ1-1; v_call: TRBV3-1; cdr3_nt: TGTGCCAGCAGCCAAAAGGGCAGGGGCACTGAAGCTTTCTTT; cdr3_aa: CASSQKGRGTEAFF
clone_size: -; d_call: TRBD1; cdr3_length: 14; j_call: TRBJ2-5; v_call: TRBV25-1; cdr3_nt: TGTGCCAGTGAACTCGACAGGGCAGGGGAGACCCAGTACTTC; cdr3_aa: CASELDRAGETQYF
clone_size: few; d_call: -; cdr3_length: 13; j_call: TRBJ2-7; v_call: TRBV12-3/TRBV12-4; cdr3_nt: TGTGCCAGCAGTTTTACGGGTTTCTACGAGCAGTACTTC; cdr3_aa: CASSFTGFYEQYF
clone_size: few; d_call: TRBD2; cdr3_length: 16; j_call: TRBJ2-3; v_call: TRBV5-4; cdr3_nt: TGTGCCAGCAACCCTCTAGCGGGGGAGTGGTCAGATACGCAGTATTTT; cdr3_aa: CASNPLAGEWSDTQYF
clone_size: few; d_call: TRBD1; cdr3_length: 15; j_call: TRBJ1-5; v_call: TRBV10-3; cdr3_nt: TGTGCCATCAGTGAATCGGGACAGGGCCGTCAGCCCCAGCATTTT; cdr3_aa: CAISESGQGRQPQHF
clone_size: few; d_call: TRBD1; cdr3_length: 17; j_call: TRBJ2-3; v_call: TRBV20-1; cdr3_nt: TGCAGTGCTCCCGCCAGCAGAGGACAGGGCACCTCTGATACGCAGTATTTT; cdr3_aa: CSAPASRGQGTSDTQYF
clone_size: -; d_call: -; cdr3_length: 16; j_call: TRBJ2-1; v_call: TRBV7-3; cdr3_nt: TGTGCCAGCAGCAAATCCCAGGGTAGCTCCTACAATGAGCAGTTCTTC; cdr3_aa: CASSKSQGSSYNEQFF
clone_size: -; d_call: -; cdr3_length: 14; j_call: TRBJ1-2; v_call: TRBV21-1; cdr3_nt: TGTGCCAGCAGCCCGTGGGACAGGGCGTATGGCTACACCTTC; cdr3_aa: CASSPWDRAYGYTF
clone_size: few; d_call: -; cdr3_length: 13; j_call: TRBJ1-2; v_call: TRBV6-5; cdr3_nt: TGTGCCAGCAGTCAACAGGGTAGCAGAGGCTACACCTTC; cdr3_aa: CASSQQGSRGYTF
clone_size: -; d_call: TRBD1; cdr3_length: 15; j_call: TRBJ1-4; v_call: TRBV7-9; cdr3_nt: TGTGCCAGCAGCCTTTCGACAGGGGGCTCTGAAAAACTGTTTTTT; cdr3_aa: CASSLSTGGSEKLFF
clone_size: few; d_call: -; cdr3_length: 15; j_call: TRBJ2-6; v_call: TRBV15; cdr3_nt: TGTGCCACCAGCAGCGGAGGTTCTGGGGCCAACGTCCTGACTTTC; cdr3_aa: CATSSGGSGANVLTF
clone_size: -; d_call: TRBD1; cdr3_length: 16; j_call: TRBJ2-3; v_call: TRBV7-9; cdr3_nt: TGTGCCAGCAGCTTTCGGACAGGGGGACGCACAGATACGCAGTATTTT; cdr3_aa: CASSFRTGGRTDTQYF
clone_size: -; d_call: -; cdr3_length: 16; j_call: TRBJ2-2; v_call: TRBV7-8; cdr3_nt: TGTGCCAGCAGCTTTTTAAGCACAGGGCGCACCGGGGAGCTGTTTTTT; cdr3_aa: CASSFLSTGRTGELFF
clone_size: few; d_call: -; cdr3_length: 16; j_call: TRBJ1-5; v_call: TRBV20-1; cdr3_nt: TGCAGTGCCCTCGGTGGTGCAGCAAATAGCAATCAGCCCCAGCATTTT; cdr3_aa: CSALGGAANSNQPQHF
clone_size: few; d_call: -; cdr3_length: 14; j_call: TRBJ2-5; v_call: TRBV7-6; cdr3_nt: TGTGCCAGCAGCTTAGGGCCTGGGCAAGACACCCAGTACTTC; cdr3_aa: CASSLGPGQDTQYF
clone_size: few; d_call: -; cdr3_length: 15; j_call: TRBJ2-4; v_call: TRBV4-3; cdr3_nt: TGCGCCAGCAGTCCAGTGCACGGGAGTGGAAACATTCAGTACTTC; cdr3_aa: CASSPVHGSGNIQYF
clone_size: -; d_call: -; cdr3_length: 13; j_call: TRBJ2-1; v_call: TRBV5-1; cdr3_nt: TGCGCCAGCAGCTTGGCCCTTAACCAGGAGCAGTTCTTC; cdr3_aa: CASSLALNQEQFF
clone_size: -; d_call: TRBD1; cdr3_length: 15; j_call: TRBJ1-2; v_call: TRBV19; cdr3_nt: TGTGCCAGTAACCCCGACAGGGGAGGTAACTATGGCTACACCTTC; cdr3_aa: CASNPDRGGNYGYTF
clone_size: few; d_call: -; cdr3_length: 14; j_call: TRBJ1-6; v_call: TRBV7-8; cdr3_nt: TGTGCCAGCAGCTGGACGGGGGATGTCTCACCCCTCCACTTT; cdr3_aa: CASSWTGDVSPLHF
clone_size: once; d_call: TRBD1; cdr3_length: 18; j_call: TRBJ1-2; v_call: TRBV12-3/TRBV12-4; cdr3_nt: TGTGCCAGCAGTTTCTTCTTAAACTCTGGACAGGGGAACTATGGCTACACCTTC; cdr3_aa: CASSFFLNSGQGNYGYTF
clone_size: few; d_call: TRBD1; cdr3_length: 14; j_call: TRBJ2-1; v_call: TRBV9; cdr3_nt: TGTGCCAGCAGCGCCGGGACAGGGTTTAATGAGCAGTTCTTC; cdr3_aa: CASSAGTGFNEQFF
clone_size: few; d_call: -; cdr3_length: 16; j_call: TRBJ2-2; v_call: TRBV12-3/TRBV12-4; cdr3_nt: TGTGCCAGCAGCTATAGCCCGGTGCGGAGGACCGGGGAGCTGTTTTTT; cdr3_aa: CASSYSPVRRTGELFF
clone_size: -; d_call: -; cdr3_length: 12; j_call: TRBJ2-7; v_call: TRBV29-1; cdr3_nt: TGCAGCGTTGCATCTGCTAAGGACGAGCAGTACTTC; cdr3_aa: CSVASAKDEQYF
clone_size: -; d_call: -; cdr3_length: 14; j_call: TRBJ2-4; v_call: TRBV2; cdr3_nt: TGTGCCAGCGGGGGGAATATAGCCAAAAACATTCAGTACTTC; cdr3_aa: CASGGNIAKNIQYF
clone_size: -; d_call: TRBD1; cdr3_length: 16; j_call: TRBJ2-7; v_call: TRBV5-6; cdr3_nt: TGTGCCAGCAGCTCGGCCACGAGGACAGGGTTCGGGGAGCAGTACTTC; cdr3_aa: CASSSATRTGFGEQYF
clone_size: -; d_call: -; cdr3_length: 13; j_call: TRBJ1-5; v_call: TRBV5-1; cdr3_nt: TGCGCCAGCAGCTTCGGCGCAGGGTGGCCCCAGCATTTT; cdr3_aa: CASSFGAGWPQHF
clone_size: -; d_call: -; cdr3_length: 13; j_call: TRBJ2-3; v_call: TRBV15; cdr3_nt: TGTGCCACCAGCAGAGTTGTCGCAGATACGCAGTATTTT; cdr3_aa: CATSRVVADTQYF
clone_size: -; d_call: TRBD1; cdr3_length: 15; j_call: TRBJ1-4; v_call: TRBV7-8; cdr3_nt: TGTGCCAGCAGCTTTACCGGGACAGGGAACGAAAAACTGTTTTTT; cdr3_aa: CASSFTGTGNEKLFF
clone_size: few; d_call: TRBD1; cdr3_length: 20; j_call: TRBJ1-3; v_call: TRBV4-1; cdr3_nt: TGCGCCAGCAGCCATCTTGATCCGGGACAGGGCCGTTTGGGTGGAAACACCATATATTTT; cdr3_aa: CASSHLDPGQGRLGGNTIYF
clone_size: few; d_call: -; cdr3_length: 15; j_call: TRBJ2-7; v_call: TRBV13; cdr3_nt: TGTGCCAGCAGCTTTTCGCCCTGGGGCATCTACGAGCAGTACTTC; cdr3_aa: CASSFSPWGIYEQYF
clone_size: few; d_call: TRBD2; cdr3_length: 15; j_call: TRBJ2-5; v_call: TRBV9; cdr3_nt: TGTGCCAGCAGCGTAGCAGCGGGGGACGGTGAGACCCAGTACTTC; cdr3_aa: CASSVAAGDGETQYF
clone_size: -; d_call: -; cdr3_length: 14; j_call: TRBJ2-2; v_call: TRBV15; cdr3_nt: TGTGCCACCAGCAGACCATTCAACACCGGGGAGCTGTTTTTT; cdr3_aa: CATSRPFNTGELFF